This T cell receptor beta chain was documented in a study of cytomegalovirus exposure and HLA in healthy donors. Study as a whole: Earlier findings included 100 million to 130 million unique TCR beta sequences obtained from 150 million to 200 million T cells. Most genotyped donors, around 78% of 300 to 400, had Caucasian-associated genetic ancestry.

In germline, CDR1 is SGHVS, CDR2 FNYEAQ. Trimming removed 3 bases from V and 3 bases from J, with 9 bases in between. CDR3 length: 14 amino acids. The PCR used 60 Vbeta and 13 Jbeta primers. The protocol was immunoSEQ multiplex PCR, while the TCRdb copy is restricted to in-frame clones and leaves out a portion. This sample carries some 76,000 clones, with roughly 5% going to the ten biggest clones. Healthy bone marrow donors made up the donors. Whole-study findings and limits: The study designated fewer than 200 TCR beta chains cytomegalovirus-associated.

With respect to this clone: The antigen remains undetermined.

The sample was PBMCs. The rearrangement joins TRBV7-6 to TRBJ1-5, with D possibly being TRBD1 (6 bases). The origin of this receptor is a man aged 40-49 years in good health and CMV-seronegative. CDR3 protein: CASSFLGANQPQHF. DNA for the CDR3: TGTGCCAGCAGCTTTTTGGGGGCCAATCAGCCCCAGCATTTT.